The 32 T cell receptor beta chains below come from one sample, sequenced in a study of blood T cells in healthy people across ages. A second PCR, run for roughly 7 to 11 cycles, used a sample-barcoded 5' primer plus a J-beta primer mix. MiXCR, run by TCRdb on the 5' RACE reads, gives a single entry per CDR3 protein. The sample has more than 650,000 distinct CDR3 sequences, about 20% seen once. Sample: blood. These receptors were obtained from a man aged 70 or older in good health.

The chain employs TRBV5-6 and TRBJ1-1, with D perhaps TRBD1 (5 bases). The CDR3 loop spans 14 amino acids. V shed 0 bases and J shed 5 bases, with 11 bases lying between them. CDR1 and CDR2 from the germline V gene are SGHDT and YYEEEE. The CDR3 DNA sequence: TGTGCCAGCAGCTTGGTCGGGGCACGGACTGAAGCTTTCTTT. Protein sequence: CASSLVGARTEAFF.

This clonotype showed up many times. The gene calls are TRBV7-9 and TRBJ2-4; 14 nucleotides agree with TRBD2. Germline CDR1 SEHNR, CDR2 FQNEAQ (reference sequence). V was clipped by 4 bases and J by 6 bases; unmatched bases: 5. The CDR3 loop spans 16 amino acids. Here the CDR3 reads CASSSGLAGVSNIQYF. The CDR3 DNA is TGTGCCAGCAGCTCGGGACTAGCGGGAGTTTCAAACATTCAGTACTTC.

The rearrangement joins TRBV12-3 or TRBV12-4 to TRBJ2-1; no reliable D call. The DNA end favors TRBJ2-5, so the J call may be wrong. The CDR3 runs 17 residues. The CDR3 bases are TGTGCCAGCAAGGTGCAGAGAAGCGCAAGTGTAAAAGAGACCCAGTACTTC. Amino acids: CASKVQRSASVKETQYF.

This clonotype has ten or more counts. V usage is TRBV18 and J usage is TRBJ2-7; 11 nucleotides line up with TRBD1. The CDR3 spans 14 residues. V shed 5 bases, J shed 4 bases, and the junction held 4 bases outside the gene matches. Per the germline V gene, CDR1 is KGHSH and CDR2 is LQKENI. The CDR3 protein is CASSEGTGGYEQYV. CDR3 nucleotide sequence: TGTGCCAGCTCAGAGGGGACAGGGGGATACGAGCAGTACGTC.

In this sample, this clonotype turned up a few times. This sequence joins TRBV7-3 and TRBJ2-3; TRBD2 aligns across 7 bases. This CDR3 spans 15 amino acids. V trimming: 5 bases; J trimming: 4 bases; junction bases outside the gene matches: 9. Germline CDR1 and CDR2: SGHTA and FQGTGA. The CDR3 DNA reads as TGTGCCAGCAGCCGCTCGGGACTACAATCAGATACGCAGTATTTT. Translating it yields CASSRSGLQSDTQYF. The complete variable domain, with remaining parts taken from reference TRBV7-3 and TRBJ2-3, reads GAGVSQTPSNKVTEKGKYVELRCDPISGHTALYWYRQSLGQGPEFLIYFQGTGAADDSGLPNDRFFAVRPEGSVSTLKIQRTERGDSAVYLCASSRSGLQSDTQYFGPGTRLTVL.

The genes are TRBV29-1 and TRBJ1-1; D might be TRBD1 (5 bases). CDR3 length equals 10 residues. Germline assignment: CDR1 SQVTM and CDR2 ANQGSEA. V shed 6 bases and J shed 11 bases, with 13 bases lying between them. This chain's CDR3 is CSVITGGAFF. In nucleotides, the CDR3 is TGCAGCGTCATAACTGGGGGGGCTTTCTTT.

In regard to this clonotype: This may come from a read error, since a much larger clone is one base off. This rearrangement joins TRBV7-9 to TRBJ1-6; D unresolved. The CDR3 is 14 amino acids. CDR1 and CDR2 (germline): SEHNR, FQNEAQ (reference sequence). Trimming shortened V by 0 bases and J by 4 bases, and 4 bases separated the two germline ends. The CDR3 coding sequence is TGTGCCAGCAGCTTAGCCCAGTATAATTCACCCCTCCACTTT. It encodes CASSLAQYNSPLHF.

This clonotype occurred a few times. The chain has TRBV7-6 and TRBJ2-5; weak D call: TRBD2 (6 bases). The CDR3 consists of 16 residues. Germline CDR1 is SGHVS and CDR2 is FNYEAQ. V was cut by 5 bases and J by 0 bases, with 16 bases left in between. CDR3 sequence (DNA): TGTGCCAGCAGCCCGTCGCTGGGGACTTACCAAGAGACCCAGTACTTC. Translation: CASSPSLGTYQETQYF.

The chain has TRBV7-8 and TRBJ1-2, with 12 bases lining up with TRBD1. The V gene's germline CDR1 is SGHVS and CDR2 FQNEAQ. This CDR3 contains 18 residues. The J segment lost 0 bases and the V segment lost 0 bases, leaving 5 bases of the junction unmatched. The CDR3 protein is CASSLAGTGGSANYGYTF. The CDR3 DNA is TGTGCCAGCAGCTTAGCCGGGACAGGGGGCAGTGCTAACTATGGCTACACCTTC.

This clonotype was recorded a few times. A much larger clone lies one base from this, so it may be a read error. The chain employs TRBV29-1 and TRBJ1-2, with 8 bases fitting TRBD1. J lost 8 bases, V lost 7 bases, and 18 bases had no gene match. In germline, CDR1 is SQVTM, CDR2 ANQGSEA. This CDR3 has 15 residues. CDR3 nucleotide sequence: TGCAGCGCGTACACCCGGACAGGGAGTGTGGTCGGCTACACCTTC. This encodes CSAYTRTGSVVGYTF.

This clonotype showed up just a few times. The chain combines TRBV23-1 with TRBJ2-7; 9 bases align to TRBD1. TRBV23-1 is noted as an ORF with a role that remains uncertain. CDR3 length: 16 amino acids. With V trimmed by 4 bases and J by 4 bases, 11 bases remained unmatched. DNA for the CDR3: TGCGCCAGCAGTCCCTTATTGGGACAGGGAGATTACGAGCAGTACGTC. Translating gives CASSPLLGQGDYEQYV.

There are a few counts of this clonotype. The J gene is TRBJ2-3, the V gene TRBV20-1; a weak D match, TRBD1 (6 bases). This CDR3 has 13 amino acids. CDR1 and CDR2 from the germline V gene are DFQATT and SNEGSKA (reference sequence). The V end was cut by 5 bases, the J end by 6 bases, with 15 bases between. CDR3: CSAQGLLDDTQYF. DNA of the CDR3: TGCAGTGCTCAGGGGCTACTGGACGATACGCAGTATTTT.

Only a few counts were recorded for this clonotype. The J gene is TRBJ1-4, the V gene TRBV11-2; D call uncertain. The CDR3 has 14 residues. CDR1 is SGHAT and CDR2 is FQNNGV in the germline V gene. Between the trimmed V and J ends, which lost 1 base and 6 bases, there was a span of 9 bases. The CDR3: CASSLALTDEKLFF. DNA of the CDR3: TGTGCCAGCAGCTTAGCCCTGACCGATGAAAAACTGTTTTTT.

A remark on this clonotype: A read error may be the cause here, since a much bigger clone is one base away. The chain couples TRBV12-3 or TRBV12-4 to TRBJ2-3; 7 bases are a match to TRBD2. This CDR3 contains 14 residues. CDR3 residues: CASREETSTDAQYF. The CDR3 DNA sequence: TGTGCCAGCAGGGAAGAGACTAGCACAGATGCGCAGTATTTT.

This clonotype turned up a few times. J is TRBJ2-3 and V is TRBV20-1; D tentatively reads TRBD1 or TRBD2 (5 bases each). CDR1 is DFQATT, CDR2 SNEGSKA, per germline (reference sequence). The CDR3 covers 14 residues. V was shortened by 5 bases and J by 4 bases, with 16 bases between the two germline ends. DNA of the CDR3: TGCAGTGCTTATGGGACGTTAGTCCCAGATACGCAGTATTTT. Translating gives CSAYGTLVPDTQYF.

The V gene is TRBV6-5, the J gene TRBJ1-2; weak D call: TRBD1 (6 bases). V was trimmed by 6 bases and J by 8 bases, leaving 16 bases between them. This CDR3 contains 13 residues. Germline V gene data show CDR1 as MNHEY and CDR2 as SVGAGI. CDR3 DNA sequence: TGTGCCAGCAGGCCTCAGGGGATTGGGGGCTACACCTTC. This translates into CASRPQGIGGYTF.

This clonotype was counted only a few times. CDR3 loop: CASTLNVDTDTQYF. The CDR3 DNA sequence: TGTGCCAGCACCCTGAACGTAGACACAGATACGCAGTATTTT. The chain has TRBV11-2 and TRBJ2-3, with D hard to call. The CDR3 totals 14 residues. CDR1 is SGHAT and CDR2 is FQNNGV in the germline V gene. V was cut by 7 bases and J by 2 bases, with 13 bases left in between.

This clonotype was detected ten times or more. The chain carries TRBV29-1 and TRBJ2-6, with D perhaps matching TRBD1 (5 bases). The CDR3 loop spans 13 amino acids. The germline V and J ends were trimmed by 4 bases and 4 bases, with 8 bases remaining between them. CDR1 and CDR2 (germline): SQVTM, ANQGSEA. CDR3 in amino acids: CSVARAGANVLTF. CDR3 DNA sequence: TGCAGCGTTGCCAGGGCCGGGGCCAACGTCCTGACTTTC.

With respect to this clonotype: A single base separates this from a much larger clone, so it may be a read error. The chain uses TRBV7-8 and TRBJ2-1; tentative D call: TRBD1 (6 bases). The CDR3 consists of 15 residues. The germline CDR1 and CDR2 sequences are SGHVS and FQNEAQ. CDR3: CASSYEGGMMNGQFF. The CDR3 DNA sequence: TGTGCCAGCAGTTACGAAGGGGGTATGATGAATGGGCAGTTCTTC.

This clonotype was seen a few times. V is TRBV12-3 or TRBV12-4 and J is TRBJ2-5; no reliable D call. The J call is in doubt because the DNA end fits TRBJ2-7 better. The CDR3 runs to 14 residues. As DNA, the CDR3 is TGTGCCAGCAGTTTAGCGCCGGCAAGCTACGAGCAGTACTTC. This codes for CASSLAPASYEQYF.

This clonotype showed up just a few times. The chain has TRBV5-5 and TRBJ2-1; 13 bases align to TRBD2. This CDR3 is built from 16 residues. V shed 2 bases, J shed 6 bases, and the junction held 5 bases outside the gene matches. Germline V lookup: CDR1 SGHKS, CDR2 YYEKEE (reference sequence). The CDR3 reads CASSLPGLAGTNEQFF. CDR3 bases: TGTGCCAGCAGCTTACCGGGACTAGCGGGAACCAATGAGCAGTTCTTC.

The chain recombines TRBV12-3 or TRBV12-4 with TRBJ2-5; D may be TRBD2 (7 bases). This CDR3 is built from 14 residues. Trimming left V 1 base short and J 5 bases short, with 11 bases between. CDR3 residues: CASSLGGGHETQYF. As DNA, the CDR3 is TGTGCCAGCAGTTTAGGGGGGGGCCATGAGACCCAGTACTTC.

This rearrangement joins TRBV10-3 to TRBJ1-1; TRBD1 agrees at 7 bases. Germline V gene lookup returns CDR1 ENHRY and CDR2 SYGVKD. J gave up 4 bases and V 4 bases, and 3 bases lay outside the gene matches. The CDR3 consists of 13 residues. The CDR3 nucleotides are TGTGCCATCAGTGGGTCAGGGGGCACTGAAGCTTTCTTT. Translated, it gives CAISGSGGTEAFF.

This clonotype came up a few times. CDR3 sequence (DNA): TGTGCCAGCAGCCCGGACTGGAATCAGCCCCAGCATTTT. Its protein product is CASSPDWNQPQHF. The chain uses TRBV12-3 or TRBV12-4 and TRBJ1-5, with unresolved D. The CDR3 is 13 amino acids. The germline V and J ends were trimmed by 6 bases and 4 bases, with 10 bases remaining between them.

This chain uses TRBV19 with TRBJ1-3, with D tentatively TRBD1 (5 bases). The germline V gene has CDR1 LNHDA and CDR2 SQIVND (reference sequence). Trimming shortened V by 1 base and J by 1 base, and 8 bases separated the two germline ends. The CDR3 length is 15 residues. This CDR3 is CASSIGGESGNTIYF. CDR3 bases: TGTGCCAGTAGTATAGGAGGGGAGTCTGGAAACACCATATATTTT.

The chain combines TRBV18 with TRBJ2-1; 8 nucleotides line up with TRBD2. The CDR3 loop spans 17 amino acids. Looked up from germline, CDR1 is KGHSH and CDR2 is LQKENI. The junction had 6 bases not matched to a gene; V was cut back by 0 bases and J by 2 bases. CDR3 sequence (DNA): TGTGCCAGCTCACCACCTCGGGGGGGTGAAGCCTACAATGAGCAGTTCTTC. Its translation: CASSPPRGGEAYNEQFF.

In nucleotides, the CDR3 is TGCAGCGTTGATCGGTCTTCAGATGGAAACACCATATATTTT. Protein product: CSVDRSSDGNTIYF. The chain recombines TRBV29-1 with TRBJ1-3, with no clear D. CDR1 is SQVTM and CDR2 is ANQGSEA in the germline V gene. CDR3 length: 14 amino acids. Trimming removed 3 bases at V and 3 bases at J, with 12 bases between.

The genes are TRBV6-5 and TRBJ1-2; D perhaps matches TRBD1 (5 bases). Germline CDR1 and CDR2: MNHEY and SVGAGI. CDR3 length equals 14 residues. Between the trimmed V and J ends, which lost 6 bases and 1 base, there was a span of 12 bases. The chain's CDR3 is CASSLTGVNYGYTF. For the CDR3, the DNA is TGTGCCAGCAGCCTAACAGGAGTTAACTATGGCTACACCTTC.

The V gene is TRBV18, the J gene TRBJ2-3; 7 bases agree with TRBD2. The CDR3 consists of 16 residues. CDR1 and CDR2 (germline): KGHSH, LQKENI. The V and J ends lost 5 bases and 1 base, in that order; junction bases with no gene match: 9. The CDR3 spells CASSKSGIGRTDTQYF. CDR3 nucleotides: TGTGCCAGCTCAAAAAGCGGGATAGGGCGCACAGATACGCAGTATTTT.

The chain links TRBV20-1 to TRBJ2-5; the D gene could be TRBD1 or TRBD2 (5 bases each). With the DNA end fitting TRBJ2-7 better, the J assignment may be wrong. The germline gives CDR1 DFQATT, CDR2 SNEGSKA (reference sequence). This CDR3 comprises 13 residues. The CDR3 DNA follows: TGCAGTGCGGGGGACCTACCTACCTACGAGCAGTACTTC. This codes for CSAGDLPTYEQYF.

This clonotype was observed a handful of times. V usage is TRBV12-3 or TRBV12-4 and J usage is TRBJ2-3, with D perhaps TRBD1 or TRBD2 (5 bases each). This CDR3 has 15 residues. With 6 bases removed from V and 0 bases from J, the gap between germline ends came to 13 bases. The CDR3 protein is CASRSPGASTDTQYF. The CDR3 DNA is TGTGCCAGCAGGTCACCCGGGGCTAGCACAGATACGCAGTATTTT.

This clonotype was observed at least ten times. J is TRBJ2-2 and V is TRBV10-3; D gene uncertain. There are 15 residues in the CDR3. Germline assignment: CDR1 ENHRY and CDR2 SYGVKD. The V gene lost 3 bases and the J gene lost 0 bases, with 8 bases spanning the gap. DNA of the CDR3: TGTGCCATCAGTGATGCCCAGTCGAACACCGGGGAGCTGTTTTTT. It specifies CAISDAQSNTGELFF.